The clone carrying this T cell receptor beta chain has only one observation. This entry is derived from a study of blood T cell repertoires in COVID-19. Source study methods: Counts of nucleated cells, estimated from reference gene primer amplification, were obtained. Generated by immunoSEQ multiplex PCR, the TCRdb table keeps only in-frame clones and is missing some. That table gives V, J and clone size, and the DNA gave D and trimming. The data show just over 15,000 clones, with about 80% seen just once and roughly 9.1% held by the top ten. The CDR3 spans 15 residues. The V end was cut by 4 bases, the J end by 1 base, with 10 bases between. Per the germline V gene, CDR1 is SGHTA and CDR2 is FQGTGA.

The specimen sequenced was peripheral blood. The chain uses TRBV7-3 and TRBJ2-2; D perhaps matches TRBD1 (6 bases). This TCR came from a human donor in a cohort sampled during active COVID-19. The CDR3 DNA reads TGTGCCAGCAGCTCTGACAGGATGAACACCGGGGAGCTGTTTTTT. It codes for CASSSDRMNTGELFF.